The clone carrying this T cell receptor (beta chain) showed up just a few times. Its antigen is not identified. The data originate from a study of beta chain features in type 1 diabetes. Broader study findings: Within each of all four CD4+ subsets, Type 1 diabetes patients had TCRB CDR3s that were moderately but significantly shorter.

Expressed TCRB transcripts got sequenced, as all isolated RNA was reverse transcribed. Profiled with immunoSEQ multiplex PCR; TCRdb holds only in-frame clones, not every one. The table lists about 150,000 clones, around a tenth of them singletons, with roughly 0.5% in the top ten. The sample consisted of central memory CD4+ T cells from blood. This receptor was taken from a man under 40 with type 1 diabetes.

The CDR3 DNA sequence: TGTGCCAGCTCACCACCGGCAGGGGGTATCACCATGAACACTGAAGCTTTCTTT. It is translated as CASSPPAGGITMNTEAFF. The gene calls are TRBV18 and TRBJ1-1; 7 nucleotides line up with TRBD1. With V trimmed by 0 bases and J by 0 bases, 10 bases remained unmatched. CDR3 size: 18 residues. Germline loops: CDR1 KGHSH, CDR2 LQKENI. The complete variable domain, with remaining parts taken from reference TRBV18 and TRBJ1-1, reads NAGVMQNPRHLVRRRGQEARLRCSPMKGHSHVYWYRQLPEEGLKFMVYLQKENIIDESGMPKERFSAEFPKEGPSILRIQQVVRGDSAAYFCASSPPAGGITMNTEAFFGQGTRLTVV.